This entry features one T cell receptor (beta chain) sequence. No antigen is known for it. Germline assignment: CDR1 SGHRS and CDR2 YFSETQ. The CDR3 loop spans 15 amino acids. The V and J ends lost 3 bases and 0 bases respectively, with 11 bases between them. Together with a sample-barcoded 5' primer, a J-beta primer mix was included in a second PCR lasting about 6 to 11 cycles. MiXCR was run by TCRdb on the 5' RACE reads, yielding one entry per CDR3 protein. The sample has some 1,800,000 distinct CDR3 sequences, around 40% seen once; the top ten hold around 23%. Every sample had a minimum of 6 million PBMCs isolated. The data are from a study of blood T cells in healthy people across ages. Study observations and caveats: Higher diversity, along with more naive CD4+ cells, distinguished long-lived donors from aged donors. Unsorted PBMCs ruled out conclusive naive versus antigen-experienced comparison.

The material sequenced was blood. This rearrangement joins TRBV5-1 to TRBJ2-3, with a tentative D call TRBD2 (5 bases). This sequence originates from a human donor in good health. CDR3: CASSSDGDSTDTQYF. CDR3 DNA: TGCGCCAGCAGCTCGGACGGGGATAGCACAGATACGCAGTATTTT.